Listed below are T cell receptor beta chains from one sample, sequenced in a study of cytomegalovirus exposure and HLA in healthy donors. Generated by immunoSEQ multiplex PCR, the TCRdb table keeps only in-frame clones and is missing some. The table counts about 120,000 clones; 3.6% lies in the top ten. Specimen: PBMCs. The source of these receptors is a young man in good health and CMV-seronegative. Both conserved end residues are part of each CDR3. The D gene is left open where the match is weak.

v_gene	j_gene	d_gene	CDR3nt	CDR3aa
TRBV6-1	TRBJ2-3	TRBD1	TGTGCCAGCAAGAGACAGGGAAGTGTGTCGCAGTATTTT	CASKRQGSVSQYF
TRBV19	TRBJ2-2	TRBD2	TGTGCCAGTAGTATCGGCCTAGCGGGTGGGGCGGAGCTGTTTTTT	CASSIGLAGGAELFF
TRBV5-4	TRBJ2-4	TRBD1	TGTGCCAGCAGTTCCGGACAGGGGGTGGCCAAAAACATTCAGTACTTC	CASSSGQGVAKNIQYF
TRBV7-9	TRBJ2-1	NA	TGTGCCAGCAGCTTACAGGGGAGCAATGAGCAGTTCTTC	CASSLQGSNEQFF
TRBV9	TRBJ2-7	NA	TGTGCCAGCAGCGTAGGCGAGCAGTACTTC	CASSVGEQYF
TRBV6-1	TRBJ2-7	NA	TGTGCCAGCAGCCGGAACGTTGAGGGCGGCGAGCAGTACTTC	CASSRNVEGGEQYF
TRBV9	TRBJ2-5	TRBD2	TGTGCCAGCAGCGTAGCTACGTGGGGACTAGCGGGAGATGGAGAGACCCAGTACTTC	CASSVATWGLAGDGETQYF
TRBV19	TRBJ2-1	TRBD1	TGTGCCAGTAGTCCTATCCGGGACAGGGTTGTGAATGAGCAGTTCTTC	CASSPIRDRVVNEQFF
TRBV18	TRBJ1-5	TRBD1	TGTGCCAGCTCACATGACAGGGGGCGCGATCAGCCCCAGCATTTT	CASSHDRGRDQPQHF
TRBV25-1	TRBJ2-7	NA	TGTGCCAGCAGTGACAAAAGCTCCTACGAGCAGTACTTC	CASSDKSSYEQYF
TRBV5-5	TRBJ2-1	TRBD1	TGTGCCAGCAGAAATCCAGGGGGCGATATAGGGAATGAGCAGTTCTTC	CASRNPGGDIGNEQFF
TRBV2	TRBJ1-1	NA	TGTGCCAGCAGTGAAGAGGAGGGGAACACTGAAGCTTTCTTT	CASSEEEGNTEAFF
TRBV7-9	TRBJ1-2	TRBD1	TGTGCCAGCACGGGGACAGGGATTGGCTACACCTTC	CASTGTGIGYTF
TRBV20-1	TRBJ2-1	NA	TGCAGTGCTAGCCAGGGAGGAGAGCAGTTCTTC	CSASQGGEQFF
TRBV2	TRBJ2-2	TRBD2	TGTGCCAGCAGTGAATTGGTAGCGGGGACCGGGGAGCTGTTTTTT	CASSELVAGTGELFF
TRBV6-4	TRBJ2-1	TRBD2	TGTGCCAGCAGTGACTCCAGCGGGGGGGCCTCCAATGAGCAGTTCTTC	CASSDSSGGASNEQFF
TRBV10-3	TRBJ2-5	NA	TGTGCCATCAAGAATAGGGGGGAGACCCAGTACTTC	CAIKNRGETQYF
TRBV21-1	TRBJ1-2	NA	TGTGCCAGCAGCCGCGGGACAGCAGGTGACTATGGCTACACCTTC	CASSRGTAGDYGYTF
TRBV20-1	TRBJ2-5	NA	TGCAGTGCTGTAGATAGAGAGACCCAGTACTTC	CSAVDRETQYF
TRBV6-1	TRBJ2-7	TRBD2	TGTGCCAGCACCGGGGGGGATACCTCCTACGAGCAGTACTTC	CASTGGDTSYEQYF
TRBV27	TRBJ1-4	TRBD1	TGTGCCAGCAACAGGGACAGGTTTTTTGAAAAACTGTTTTTT	CASNRDRFFEKLFF
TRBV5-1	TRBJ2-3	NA	TGCGCCAGCAGCCTCGACCCGACTAGCACAGATACGCAGTATTTT	CASSLDPTSTDTQYF
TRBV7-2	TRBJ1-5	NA	TGTGCCAGCAGGACTTACCCCGGGCCCCAGCATTTT	CASRTYPGPQHF
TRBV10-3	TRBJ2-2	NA	TGTGCCATCAGCCTGAATTTCGGGAACACCGGGGAGCTGTTTTTT	CAISLNFGNTGELFF
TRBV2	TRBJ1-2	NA	TGTGCCAGCCCCGAGCGGGGCGGCGGCTACACCTTC	CASPERGGGYTF
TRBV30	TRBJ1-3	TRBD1	TGTGCCTGGAGTGTCCTCGGGCAGGGGGCTGACACCATATATTTT	CAWSVLGQGADTIYF
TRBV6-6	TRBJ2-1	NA	TGTGCCAGCAGCTGGAACAGTAATGAGCAGTTCTTC	CASSWNSNEQFF
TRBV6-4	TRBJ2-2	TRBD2	TGTGCCAGCAGTCCCGGACTAGCCACCGGGGAGCTGTTTTTT	CASSPGLATGELFF
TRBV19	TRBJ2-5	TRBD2	TGTGCCAGTAGCCCCGAACTAGCGGACCAAGAGACCCAGTACTTC	CASSPELADQETQYF
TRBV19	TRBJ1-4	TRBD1	TGTGCCAGTAGGAACTGGGGGACAGAGAATGAAAAACTGTTTTTT	CASRNWGTENEKLFF
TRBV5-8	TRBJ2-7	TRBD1	TGTGCCAGCATCCTTTCCGGGACAGCGAAGTACGAGCAGTACTTC	CASILSGTAKYEQYF
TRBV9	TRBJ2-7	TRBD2	TGTGCCAGCAGCCCTAGCGGAACCTACGAGCAGTACTTC	CASSPSGTYEQYF
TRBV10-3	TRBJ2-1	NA	TGTGCCAGCCGGGGTGGGAGCAATGAGCAGTTCTTC	CASRGGSNEQFF
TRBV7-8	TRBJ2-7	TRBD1	TGTGCCAGCAGCCCCCGACAGGGGGACGAGCAGTACTTC	CASSPRQGDEQYF
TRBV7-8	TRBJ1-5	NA	TGTGCCAGCAGCTTAGAATCCAGAATAAATAGCAATCAGCCCCAGCATTTT	CASSLESRINSNQPQHF
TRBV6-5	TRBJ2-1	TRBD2	TGTGCCAGCAAGGAGGTAGCGGGACTCTACAATGAGCAGTTCTTC	CASKEVAGLYNEQFF
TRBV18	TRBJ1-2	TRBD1	TGTGCCAGCTCACGAGGGGGCGGCTATGGCTACACCTTC	CASSRGGGYGYTF
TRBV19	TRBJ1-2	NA	TGTGCCAGTGTCGGCAGGGAATATAAATACTATGGCTACACCTTC	CASVGREYKYYGYTF
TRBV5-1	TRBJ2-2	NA	TGCGCCAGCAGCGGGGCCCTGAACACCGGGGAGCTGTTTTTT	CASSGALNTGELFF
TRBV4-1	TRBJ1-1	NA	TGCGCCAGCAGCCTAGTAACAGGGTCGGCGTACACTGAAGCTTTCTTT	CASSLVTGSAYTEAFF
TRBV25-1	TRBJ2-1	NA	TGTGCCAGCAGTGGTAGCAATGAGCAGTTCTTC	CASSGSNEQFF
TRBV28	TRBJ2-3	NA	TGTGCCAGCAGTTCCACGACTAGCACAGATACGCAGTATTTT	CASSSTTSTDTQYF
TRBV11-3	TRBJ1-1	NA	TGTGCCAGCAGCCTATCCCCAGGCACTGAAGCTTTCTTT	CASSLSPGTEAFF
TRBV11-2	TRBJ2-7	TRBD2	TGTGCCAGCAGCTGGGGAAGCGGGAGCTCCTACGAGCAGTACTTC	CASSWGSGSSYEQYF
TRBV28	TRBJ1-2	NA	TGTGCCAGCAGTTCCCTCATGCGGAACTATGGCTACACCTTC	CASSSLMRNYGYTF
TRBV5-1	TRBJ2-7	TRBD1	TGCGCCAGCAGCCTAAACCGGGACAGGGCCTACGAGCAGTACTTC	CASSLNRDRAYEQYF
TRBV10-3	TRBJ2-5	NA	TGTGCCATCAGTGAGAGGGAACGGGACACCGAAGAGACCCAGTACTTC	CAISERERDTEETQYF
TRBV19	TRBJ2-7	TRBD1	TGTGCCAGTAGTATCGGTCCGGGACAGAGCTCCTACGAGCAGTACTTC	CASSIGPGQSSYEQYF
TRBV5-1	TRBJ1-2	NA	TGCGCCAGCAGCGGCTCGGACAGAATTAACTATGGCTACACCTTC	CASSGSDRINYGYTF
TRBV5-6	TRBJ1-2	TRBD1	TGTGCCAGCAGCCCAATACAGGGGAACTATGGCTACACCTTC	CASSPIQGNYGYTF
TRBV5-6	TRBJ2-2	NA	TGTGCCAGCAGCTCCTACACCGGGGAGCTGTTTTTT	CASSSYTGELFF
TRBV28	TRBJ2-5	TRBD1	TGTGCCAGCAGTTCCGGGGGAGGGGACAGGGGGCGCTGGGAGACCCAGTACTTC	CASSSGGGDRGRWETQYF
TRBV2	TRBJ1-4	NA	TGTGCCAGCACCGGGACACTTGCAACTAATGAAAAACTGTTTTTT	CASTGTLATNEKLFF